The 13 T cell receptor beta chains in this list originate from one sample, sequenced in a study of blood T cell repertoires in COVID-19. The data were produced by immunoSEQ multiplex PCR, yet TCRdb's version contains in-frame clones alone and is incomplete. Of approximately 67,000 clones listed, approximately 90% are singletons. The material sequenced was peripheral blood. The origin of the receptors is a woman aged 60-75 years with active COVID-19.

V gene TRBV20-1 combines with J gene TRBJ2-3; no clear D gene. CDR3 size: 10 residues. CDR1 and CDR2 from the germline V gene are DFQATT and SNEGSKA (reference sequence). The CDR3 reads CTPEELRQYF. CDR3 bases: TGCACCCCTGAGGAGCTAAGGCAGTATTTT.

The chain combines TRBV10-2 with TRBJ1-1, with 10 bases identical to TRBD1. Per the germline V gene, CDR1 is WSHSY and CDR2 is SAAADI. V gave up 8 bases and J gave up 6 bases; unmatched junction bases: 9. The CDR3 extends over 14 amino acids. CDR3 DNA sequence: TGCGCCAGCTCAGACAGGGGGCGTAAAGCTGAAGCTTTCTTT. As protein: CASSDRGRKAEAFF.

The rearrangement uses TRBV28 and TRBJ2-1; 12 bases agree with TRBD2. This CDR3 is 15 amino acids long. V lost 3 bases and J lost 9; bases outside the gene matches: 6. CDR1 is MDHEN, CDR2 SYDVKM, per germline. The CDR3 region has the DNA TGTGCCAGCAGTTTGTCGGGACTAGCGGGTACTGAGCAGTTCTTC. It translates to CASSLSGLAGTEQFF.

CDR3 DNA sequence: TGTGCCAGCAGTCCGGACAGGGGTTTCGGCACAGATACGCAGTATTTT. It yields the protein CASSPDRGFGTDTQYF. The chain couples TRBV6-6 to TRBJ2-3, with 9 positions matching TRBD1. CDR3 length: 16 residues. V lost 5 bases to trimming and J lost 1 base; unmatched junction nucleotides: 7. From germline, CDR1 is MNHNY and CDR2 SVGAGI (reference sequence).

This clone has just one count. V gene TRBV5-6 combines with J gene TRBJ1-4; D is uncertain. V lost 2 bases and J lost 8, with 13 bases in between. Looked up from germline, CDR1 is SGHDT and CDR2 is YYEEEE. This CDR3 is 14 amino acids long. The CDR3 DNA follows: TGTGCCAGCAGCTTTGGAGGGATGGGGGAAAAACTGTTTTTT. It encodes CASSFGGMGEKLFF.

This chain connects TRBV28 to TRBJ2-1; 11 nucleotides align to TRBD2. The CDR3 contains 15 residues. J was trimmed by 9 bases and V by 3 bases; bases with no gene match: 7. CDR1 and CDR2 (germline): MDHEN, SYDVKM. CDR3 region: CASSLGTSGSGEQFF. CDR3 DNA: TGTGCCAGCAGTTTGGGGACTAGCGGTTCGGGTGAGCAGTTCTTC. The full variable domain, completed using reference TRBV28 and TRBJ2-1, is DVKVTQSSRYLVKRTGEKVFLECVQDMDHENMFWYRQDPGLGLRLIYFSYDVKMKEKGDIPEGYSVSREKKERFSLILESASTNQTSMYLCASSLGTSGSGEQFFGPGTRLTVL.

The chain is built from TRBV28 and TRBJ2-7; D gene unclear. The CDR3 has 12 amino acids. Trimming shortened V by 1 base and J by 3 bases, and 4 bases separated the two germline ends. The germline V gene encodes CDR1 MDHEN and CDR2 SYDVKM. CDR3 nucleotides: TGTGCCAGCAGTTTATACGGCTACGAGCAGTACTTC. This codes for CASSLYGYEQYF.

The rearrangement links TRBV28 to TRBJ1-5; TRBD1 is a possible D gene (6 bases). Trimming stripped 6 bases from V and 3 bases from J, with 12 bases between. The V gene's germline CDR1 is MDHEN and CDR2 SYDVKM. CDR3 length equals 14 residues. The CDR3 DNA reads as TGTGCCAGCAGACCGCACAGGGACAATCAGCCCCAGCATTTT. Its translation is CASRPHRDNQPQHF.

The chain combines TRBV7-9 with TRBJ2-3; 9 bases align to TRBD2. There are 16 residues in the CDR3. Per germline, CDR1 SEHNR and CDR2 FQNEAQ (reference sequence). The ends lost 4 bases at V and 2 bases at J; junction bases unmatched: 7. The CDR3 region is CASSWGGRGITDTQYF. The CDR3 region has the DNA TGTGCCAGCAGCTGGGGCGGGAGGGGTATCACAGATACGCAGTATTTT.

The chain is built from TRBV3-1 (or the pseudogene TRBV3-2) and TRBJ2-5; tentatively, D is TRBD2 (6 bases). The V end was cut by 4 bases, the J end by 5 bases, with 20 bases between. Germline CDR1 LGHDT, CDR2 YNNKEL (reference sequence). There are 16 residues in the CDR3. CDR3 residues: CASSRTNRLMEETQYF. The CDR3 bases are TGTGCCAGCAGCCGGACTAACAGGCTAATGGAGGAGACCCAGTACTTC.

The rearrangement uses TRBV12-5 and TRBJ2-1, with 14 bases lining up with TRBD2. Germline CDR1 is LGHNT and CDR2 is FRNRAP. Trimming removed 6 bases from V and 0 bases from J; junction bases left unmatched: 16. This CDR3 is 21 amino acids long. CDR3 amino acids: CASGSTPISGLAGVSYNEQFF. The CDR3 DNA reads as TGTGCTAGTGGCTCAACCCCCATTTCGGGACTAGCGGGAGTCTCCTACAATGAGCAGTTCTTC.

This clone has a handful of counts. CDR3 sequence (DNA): TGTGCCAGCACCCCTCCGGGACAGCGTAATGAAAAACTGTTTTTT. This sequence encodes CASTPPGQRNEKLFF. The V call is TRBV28, the J call TRBJ1-4; TRBD1 aligns across 7 bases. CDR3 length: 15 amino acids. Germline V gene data show CDR1 as MDHEN and CDR2 as SYDVKM. V was clipped by 7 bases and J by 4 bases; unmatched bases: 9.

This rearrangement joins TRBV6-6 to TRBJ2-5, with 12 bases aligning to TRBD1. Germline CDR1 MNHNY, CDR2 SVGAGI (reference sequence). Trimming removed 4 bases from V and 5 bases from J; junction bases left unmatched: 8. This CDR3 is built from 16 residues. This chain's CDR3 is CASSSPGQGASETQYF. CDR3 coding DNA: TGTGCCAGCAGTTCACCGGGACAGGGGGCTTCTGAGACCCAGTACTTC.